This T cell receptor beta chain was recovered during a study of post-analysis software for immune sequencing data. Study overall: Patients had relapsing-remitting, secondary progressive or progressive-relapsing multiple sclerosis; some lacked subtype. The study, taken as a whole, reports: A significant reduction in normalized Chao1 diversity was observed in multiple sclerosis patients versus controls. Included in a set of roughly five TRBV segments more frequent in patients than controls were TRBV5-6, TRBV5-1 and TRBV20-1. Samples from a shared batch, those prepared together, strongly co-clustered by F measure.

This CDR3 spans 12 amino acids. Presence of unique molecular identifiers characterized the TCR beta cDNA libraries. T cells numbering 1 to 10 million yielded roughly 0.5 million cDNA molecules. TCRdb itself ran the PCR reads through MiXCR, one entry per CDR3 protein. The sample lists almost 700,000 distinct CDR3 sequences, over 45% occurring once. As concerns this clonotype: Its antigen is not known.

The rearrangement uses TRBV21-1 and TRBJ2-7. TRBV21-1 is a known pseudogene. The sequenced sample consisted of blood. The receptor comes from a girl aged 2-10 years with multiple sclerosis. CDR3 protein: CASSKKGYEQYF. CDR3 DNA sequence: TGTGCCAGCAGCAAAAAGGGTTACGAGCAGTACTTC.